These T cell receptor beta chains were read from a single sample in a study of T cells in localized non-small cell lung cancer. Generated by immunoSEQ multiplex PCR, the TCRdb table keeps only in-frame clones and is missing some. Of thousands of clones detected, more than 35% appear once; the ten largest clones hold about 9.6%. Sequenced material: lung tumor tissue, taken before any cancer treatment. These receptors all stem from a male donor aged 60 or over with stage I squamous cell lung carcinoma. Each CDR3 is given with its conserved first and last residue. D genes are given only for firm matches. Not all rows give a size; the values are once, few, many and, for expanded clones, a class.

V: TRBV11-3; size: NA; J: TRBJ1-3; D: NA; CDR3: CASSSEWGADTIYF; DNA: TGTGCCAGCAGCTCCGAATGGGGGGCCGACACCATATATTTT
V: TRBV19; size: NA; J: TRBJ1-3; D: TRBD1; CDR3: CASRVQGATGNTIYF; DNA: TGTGCCAGTAGGGTACAGGGGGCTACAGGAAACACCATATATTTT
V: TRBV19; size: NA; J: TRBJ1-1; D: TRBD1; CDR3: CASSTQGAPGTEAFF; DNA: TGTGCCAGTAGTACGCAGGGGGCGCCTGGAACTGAAGCTTTCTTT
V: TRBV6-1; size: NA; J: TRBJ2-1; D: NA; CDR3: CASSEVGLQGKFF; DNA: TGTGCCAGCAGTGAAGTGGGCCTTCAGGGGAAGTTCTTC
V: TRBV28; size: NA; J: TRBJ1-3; D: NA; CDR3: CASSLFGRGNTIYF; DNA: TGTGCCAGCAGTTTATTCGGGAGGGGAAACACCATATATTTT
V: TRBV6-8; size: few; J: TRBJ1-1; D: TRBD1; CDR3: CASSEGGQEYEAFF; DNA: TGTGCCAGCAGTGAGGGGGGACAGGAGTATGAAGCTTTCTTT
V: TRBV6-8; size: NA; J: TRBJ1-2; D: NA; CDR3: CASSERQNYGYTF; DNA: TGTGCCAGCAGTGAGCGGCAGAACTATGGCTACACCTTC
V: TRBV11-3; size: few; J: TRBJ2-7; D: NA; CDR3: CASSLVQTSYEQYF; DNA: TGTGCCAGCAGCCTCGTACAGACCTCCTACGAACAGTACTTC
V: TRBV18; size: NA; J: TRBJ2-2; D: NA; CDR3: CASSPGRGNTGELFF; DNA: TGTGCCAGCTCTCCGGGACGGGGGAACACCGGGGAGCTGTTTTTT
V: TRBV11-3; size: NA; J: TRBJ1-1; D: TRBD1; CDR3: CASSPRTGVDTEAFF; DNA: TGTGCCAGCAGCCCCCGGACAGGGGTGGACACTGAAGCTTTCTTT
V: TRBV10-1; size: few; J: TRBJ2-1; D: NA; CDR3: CASSDGPIYNEQFF; DNA: TGCGCCAGCAGTGATGGACCGATATACAATGAGCAGTTCTTC
V: TRBV29-1; size: NA; J: TRBJ2-1; D: TRBD2; CDR3: CSVGREGMGNEQFF; DNA: TGCAGCGTGGGTAGGGAGGGCATGGGCAATGAGCAGTTCTTC
V: TRBV19; size: few; J: TRBJ1-5; D: NA; CDR3: CASSTSGPQHF; DNA: TGTGCCAGTAGTACCTCGGGGCCCCAGCATTTT
V: TRBV6-8; size: few; J: TRBJ2-3; D: NA; CDR3: CASSPRRGARGLGTDTQYF; DNA: TGTGCCAGCAGTCCTCGTAGGGGGGCCCGTGGTTTAGGCACAGATACGCAGTATTTT
V: TRBV9; size: few; J: TRBJ2-1; D: TRBD2; CDR3: CASSAIAGGGHEQFF; DNA: TGTGCCAGCAGCGCCATAGCGGGAGGAGGCCATGAGCAGTTCTTC
V: TRBV5-1; size: few; J: TRBJ2-7; D: NA; CDR3: CASSHPGTSTYEQYF; DNA: TGCGCCAGCAGCCACCCCGGGACATCGACCTACGAGCAGTACTTC
V: TRBV18; size: NA; J: TRBJ2-7; D: TRBD2; CDR3: CASSPLPEGGAREQYF; DNA: TGTGCCAGCTCACCACTCCCGGAGGGAGGGGCTAGGGAGCAGTACTTC
V: TRBV6-8; size: NA; J: TRBJ2-7; D: NA; CDR3: CASSQTTYEQYF; DNA: TGTGCCAGCAGTCAAACAACCTACGAGCAGTACTTC
V: TRBV14; size: NA; J: TRBJ1-2; D: NA; CDR3: CASSPGFGYTF; DNA: TGTGCCAGCAGCCCCGGATTCGGCTACACCTTC
V: TRBV7-5; size: few; J: TRBJ2-1; D: NA; CDR3: CASSLRGTYNEQFF; DNA: TGTGCCAGCAGCTTAAGGGGAACCTACAATGAGCAGTTCTTC
V: TRBV9; size: NA; J: TRBJ1-4; D: NA; CDR3: CASSPWGDEKLFF; DNA: TGTGCCAGCAGCCCCTGGGGCGATGAAAAACTGTTTTTT
V: TRBV5-1; size: NA; J: TRBJ2-2; D: NA; CDR3: CASSLPPGGQTNTGELFF; DNA: TGCGCCAGCAGCCTCCCCCCTGGCGGACAGACGAACACCGGGGAGCTGTTTTTT
V: TRBV14; size: few; J: TRBJ1-4; D: NA; CDR3: CASSQDLTDGKLFF; DNA: TGTGCCAGCAGCCAAGACTTAACAGACGGAAAACTGTTTTTT
V: TRBV19; size: few; J: TRBJ1-5; D: NA; CDR3: CASSIGHQPQHF; DNA: TGTGCCAGTAGTATAGGTCATCAGCCCCAGCATTTT
V: TRBV19; size: few; J: TRBJ1-1; D: NA; CDR3: CASSISHSPLTEAFF; DNA: TGTGCCAGTAGTATAAGCCACAGTCCTCTCACTGAAGCTTTCTTT
V: TRBV6-8; size: large; J: TRBJ1-1; D: TRBD1; CDR3: CASSLRAPGGGSTEAFF; DNA: TGTGCCAGCAGTCTTCGTGCCCCAGGGGGCGGGAGCACTGAAGCTTTCTTT
V: TRBV5-1; size: few; J: TRBJ1-4; D: TRBD1; CDR3: CASSPTGGGLEKLFF; DNA: TGCGCCAGCAGCCCTACAGGGGGAGGACTTGAAAAACTGTTTTTT
V: TRBV11-3; size: NA; J: TRBJ2-1; D: TRBD2; CDR3: CASSLDPSGRNEQFF; DNA: TGTGCCAGCAGCTTAGATCCTAGCGGGAGAAATGAGCAGTTCTTC
V: TRBV19; size: NA; J: TRBJ2-5; D: NA; CDR3: CASSIDPRSETQYF; DNA: TGTGCCAGTAGTATAGACCCCAGGAGCGAGACCCAGTACTTC
V: TRBV30; size: few; J: TRBJ1-1; D: TRBD1; CDR3: CAWSAQGWTEAFF; DNA: TGTGCCTGGAGCGCACAGGGGTGGACTGAAGCTTTCTTT
V: TRBV6-8; size: NA; J: TRBJ1-2; D: NA; CDR3: CASSDSSYGYTF; DNA: TGTGCCAGCAGTGACTCGAGCTATGGCTACACCTTC
V: TRBV19; size: NA; J: TRBJ1-5; D: TRBD1; CDR3: CASSDDRAGNQPQHF; DNA: TGTGCCAGTAGTGACGACAGGGCTGGCAATCAGCCCCAGCATTTT
V: TRBV25-1; size: NA; J: TRBJ2-2; D: NA; CDR3: CASSPTEGNTGELFF; DNA: TGTGCCAGCAGCCCAACGGAAGGGAACACCGGGGAGCTGTTTTTT
V: TRBV28; size: few; J: TRBJ1-2; D: TRBD1; CDR3: CASKLQGLRYGYTF; DNA: TGTGCCAGCAAGTTACAGGGGCTTCGGTATGGCTACACCTTC
V: TRBV5-1; size: NA; J: TRBJ1-1; D: NA; CDR3: CASSGGGLNTEAFF; DNA: TGCGCCAGCAGCGGAGGGGGTTTGAACACTGAAGCTTTCTTT
V: TRBV15; size: few; J: TRBJ1-3; D: NA; CDR3: CATSRGGEGNTIYF; DNA: TGTGCCACCAGCAGGGGAGGGGAAGGAAACACCATATATTTT
V: TRBV15; size: NA; J: TRBJ1-4; D: TRBD1; CDR3: CATSREQGNSEKLFF; DNA: TGTGCCACCAGCAGGGAACAGGGGAACAGTGAAAAACTGTTTTTT
V: TRBV19; size: few; J: TRBJ1-1; D: TRBD1; CDR3: CASSPGQATGVTEAFF; DNA: TGTGCCAGCAGTCCGGGACAGGCTACGGGAGTCACTGAAGCTTTCTTT
V: TRBV29-1; size: NA; J: TRBJ2-3; D: TRBD2; CDR3: CSGSLAGVTDTQYF; DNA: TGCAGCGGGTCACTAGCGGGAGTGACAGATACGCAGTATTTT
V: TRBV6-8; size: few; J: TRBJ1-2; D: NA; CDR3: CAIKREGSYGYTF; DNA: TGTGCCATCAAGAGAGAGGGGTCTTATGGCTACACCTTC
V: TRBV9; size: NA; J: TRBJ1-5; D: TRBD1; CDR3: CASSVSGGEGQPQHF; DNA: TGTGCCAGCAGCGTATCAGGGGGCGAAGGTCAGCCCCAGCATTTT
V: TRBV4-1; size: medium-sized; J: TRBJ1-5; D: NA; CDR3: CASSQGGQSNQPQHF; DNA: TGCGCCAGCAGCCAGGGTGGACAGAGCAATCAGCCCCAGCATTTT
V: TRBV29-1; size: NA; J: TRBJ2-3; D: NA; CDR3: CSAGRVTDTQYF; DNA: TGCAGCGCCGGCAGGGTCACAGATACGCAGTATTTT
V: TRBV9; size: few; J: TRBJ2-3; D: TRBD2; CDR3: CASRPLAGGDTQYF; DNA: TGTGCCAGCAGGCCCCTAGCGGGAGGAGATACGCAGTATTTT
V: TRBV11-3; size: NA; J: TRBJ2-1; D: TRBD2; CDR3: CASSPPEGGWNEQFF; DNA: TGTGCCAGCAGCCCCCCGGAGGGAGGGTGGAATGAGCAGTTCTTC
V: TRBV19; size: NA; J: TRBJ1-5; D: NA; CDR3: CASSIDRGVRSQHF; DNA: TGTGCCAGTAGTATAGATCGGGGGGTACGGTCCCAGCATTTT
V: TRBV7-5; size: NA; J: TRBJ2-1; D: NA; CDR3: CASSTADSTYNEQFF; DNA: TGTGCCAGCAGCACCGCGGACAGCACATACAATGAGCAGTTCTTC